These 29 T cell receptor beta chains were sequenced from one sample in a study of regulatory T cells in long-lasting Graves disease. Time point here: newly diagnosed GD, antithyroid drugs for less than 3 months. The TCR library was made from RNA extracted from PBMCs. Investigators prepared the TCR beta libraries by applying iRepertoire HTBI primers and Arm-PCR of CDR3 regions. TCRdb independently ran MiXCR on the multiplex PCR reads; one entry per CDR3 protein. This repertoire shows 540,000 or so distinct CDR3 sequences, roughly 12% found once; its top ten account for roughly a tenth. These data also featured in a second study, about T cells in Graves' hyperthyroidism and ophthalmopathy.

The sequenced sample was peripheral blood mononuclear cells (PBMCs), obtained at new diagnosis, from a patient treated with antithyroid drugs. The origin of the receptors is a man aged 25-45 years with Graves disease.

This clonotype appeared a single time. This could be a read error, since a much larger clone is one nucleotide away. The chain is built from TRBV7-2 and TRBJ2-4, with 13 nucleotides matching TRBD2. The CDR3 consists of 15 residues. The V gene's germline CDR1 is SGHTA and CDR2 FQGNSA. CDR3 residues: CANSPTSGRGNIQYF. CDR3 in DNA: TGTGCCAACAGCCCAACTAGCGGGAGGGGGAACATTCAGTACTTC.

This sequence joins TRBV18 and TRBJ2-2; D unresolved. The CDR3 consists of 13 residues. Between the trimmed V and J ends, which lost 9 bases and 1 base, there was a span of 9 bases. Germline V gives CDR1 KGHSH, CDR2 LQKENI. CDR3 sequence (DNA): TGTGCCAGTCGGGCGCTGAACACCGGGGAGCTGTTTTTT. Its translation is CASRALNTGELFF.

Only a few counts were recorded for this clonotype. The V gene is TRBV25-1, the J gene TRBJ2-7, with a tentative D call TRBD1 (6 bases). Germline-derived CDR1 and CDR2 are MGHDK and SYGVNS. The germline V and J ends were trimmed by 9 bases and 3 bases, with 12 bases remaining between them. The CDR3 is 12 residues long. The CDR3, as DNA: TGTGCCAGTTCGGGACACCTCTACGAGCAGTACTTC. Translating gives CASSGHLYEQYF.

This clonotype occurred many times. The chain's CDR3 is CASIFRLGRGTEGPPTNQPQHF. CDR3 DNA sequence: TGTGCCAGCATCTTTAGGTTGGGGAGGGGGACAGAGGGCCCCCCCACCAATCAGCCCCAGCATTTT. The V call is TRBV27, the J call TRBJ1-5; 7 positions agree with TRBD1. Germline V gene sequence: CDR1 MNHEY, CDR2 SMNVEV (reference sequence). The CDR3 covers 22 residues. Germline trimming cut 7 bases from V and 3 bases from J; bases unmatched to any gene: 30.

This chain links TRBV27 with TRBJ2-7, with TRBD1 matching over 9 bases. This CDR3 has 15 amino acids. CDR1 and CDR2 (germline): MNHEY, SMNVEV (reference sequence). Germline trimming cut 5 bases from V and 2 bases from J; bases unmatched to any gene: 7. The CDR3 nucleotides read TGTGCCAGCAGTGCGGCCGGGACAGGGACCTACGAGCAGTACTTC. Translating it yields CASSAAGTGTYEQYF.

This clonotype was found many times. This chain links TRBV27 with TRBJ1-4; the D is unclear. Germline lookup yields CDR1 MNHEY and CDR2 SMNVEV (reference sequence). V lost 4 bases and J lost 8, with 14 bases in between. CDR3 length: 14 residues. The CDR3 nucleotides are TGTGCCAGCAGTTCCGGGTCGTGGGGAGAAAAACTGTTTTTT. Translation gives CASSSGSWGEKLFF.

For the CDR3, the DNA is TGTGCCACCAGCAGAGATCGGAGTAGGGGGGAGACCCAGTACTTC. Protein: CATSRDRSRGETQYF. The V gene is TRBV15, the J gene TRBJ2-5, with D possibly being TRBD1 (6 bases). V was pared by 0 bases and J by 5 bases, with 13 bases between. The CDR3 has 15 amino acids. Per the germline V gene, CDR1 is LNHNV and CDR2 is YYDKDF (reference sequence).

This clonotype was recorded many times. The chain uses TRBV20-1 and TRBJ2-5; a possible D gene is TRBD1 (6 bases). This CDR3 spans 15 amino acids. CDR1 DFQATT and CDR2 SNEGSKA come from the germline V gene (reference sequence). V lost 0 bases to trimming and J lost 2 bases, with 13 bases between them. The CDR3 coding sequence is TGCAGTGCTAGAGACGCCCGGGACAATCAAGAGACCCAGTACTTC. This codes for CSARDARDNQETQYF.

This clonotype was seen ten or more times. The CDR3 loop reads CASSLSGQPVYTQYF. In nucleotides, the CDR3 is TGTGCCAGCAGTTTATCGGGACAGCCGGTTTATACGCAGTATTTT. The chain is built from TRBV27 and TRBJ2-3; the match to TRBD1 covers 7 bases. This CDR3 contains 15 residues. Per germline, CDR1 MNHEY and CDR2 SMNVEV (reference sequence). The J segment lost 7 bases and the V segment lost 0 bases, leaving 7 bases of the junction unmatched.

The rearrangement uses TRBV28 and TRBJ1-5, with a possible D match to TRBD1 (6 bases). Looked up from germline, CDR1 is MDHEN and CDR2 is SYDVKM. The CDR3 covers 17 residues. Trimming shortened V by 9 bases and J by 0 bases, and 21 bases separated the two germline ends. The CDR3 sequence: CASSYSGTRYSNQPQHF. DNA for the CDR3: TGTGCCAGTTCTTATTCCGGGACACGATATAGCAATCAGCCCCAGCATTTT.

The chain combines TRBV18 with TRBJ2-3, with 7 bases lining up with TRBD2. V gave up 3 bases and J gave up 0 bases; unmatched junction bases: 15. Germline loops: CDR1 KGHSH, CDR2 LQKENI. The CDR3 has 19 residues. The CDR3 sequence is CASSPVPKREVTSTDTQYF. DNA of the CDR3: TGTGCCAGCTCACCTGTCCCTAAGCGGGAAGTTACTAGCACAGATACGCAGTATTTT.

The table lists this clonotype with many counts. The genes are TRBV5-1 and TRBJ2-7; tentative D call: TRBD1 (5 bases). Trimming removed 4 bases from V and 6 bases from J, with 14 bases in between. The CDR3 is 13 amino acids. Germline V gene data show CDR1 as SGHRS and CDR2 as YFSETQ. The CDR3 DNA sequence: TGCGCCAGCAGCCCAGGGCCCCCCCCCGAGCAGTACTTC. Amino acid sequence: CASSPGPPPEQYF. Full variable domain (remainder filled in from reference TRBV5-1 and TRBJ2-7): KAGVTQTPRYLIKTRGQQVTLSCSPISGHRSVSWYQQTPGQGLQFLFEYFSETQRNKGNFPGRFSGRQFSNSRSEMNVSTLELGDSALYLCASSPGPPPEQYFGPGTRLTVT.

Ten or more counts support this clonotype. The rearrangement uses TRBV13 and TRBJ2-7; D possibly matches TRBD1 or TRBD2 (5 bases each). CDR1 is PRHDT, CDR2 FYEKMQ, per germline (reference sequence). V was shortened by 6 bases and J by 3 bases, with 18 bases between the two germline ends. This CDR3 contains 15 residues. CDR3 coding DNA: TGTGCCAGCAGTTTGCAGCCGGGACCGAGCTACGAGCAGTACTTC. Its translation: CASSLQPGPSYEQYF.

This clonotype was counted many times. The chain couples TRBV5-1 to TRBJ1-4, with D possibly being TRBD1 (5 bases). Germline lookup yields CDR1 SGHRS and CDR2 YFSETQ. The V end was cut by 1 base, the J end by 4 bases, with 11 bases between. CDR3 length: 15 residues. The CDR3 coding sequence is TGCGCCAGCAGCTTGACGGGACCGCATAATGAAAAACTGTTTTTT. As protein: CASSLTGPHNEKLFF.

This clonotype was counted at least ten times. The J gene is TRBJ1-2, the V gene TRBV7-2, with D perhaps TRBD1 (6 bases). Per the germline V gene, CDR1 is SGHTA and CDR2 is FQGNSA. The CDR3 spans 14 residues. Trimming shortened V by 5 bases and J by 4 bases, and 14 bases separated the two germline ends. The CDR3 DNA reads as TGTGCCAGCAGCACCTACAGGGAACCCTATGGCTACACCTTC. This gives the protein CASSTYREPYGYTF.

This clonotype was observed at least ten times. The chain recombines TRBV2 with TRBJ2-5; D gene ambiguous. CDR3 length: 14 amino acids. The V gene lost 4 bases and the J gene lost 4 bases, with 13 bases spanning the gap. From germline, CDR1 is SNHLY and CDR2 FYNNEI. CDR3 amino acids: CASSVGSIGETQYF. The CDR3 DNA is TGTGCCAGCAGTGTTGGATCAATCGGAGAGACCCAGTACTTC.

This clonotype was counted at least ten times. V usage is TRBV12-5 and J usage is TRBJ1-1; D gene unclear. There are 17 residues in the CDR3. The V gene's germline CDR1 is LGHNT and CDR2 FRNRAP. The ends were cut back, 1 base at V and 1 base at J, with 16 bases in the middle. The CDR3: CASGLGPTLQRNTEAFF. CDR3 coding DNA: TGTGCTAGTGGTTTGGGACCGACCCTTCAGCGGAACACTGAAGCTTTCTTT.

This clonotype appeared many times. This chain connects TRBV5-1 to TRBJ2-3, with D uncertain. CDR1 is SGHRS, CDR2 YFSETQ, per germline. The CDR3 is made up of 13 amino acids. V lost 10 bases, J lost 0 bases, and 12 bases lay in between. Here the CDR3 reads CAAAEPSTDTQYF. As DNA, the CDR3 is TGCGCCGCGGCCGAACCTAGCACAGATACGCAGTATTTT. Combining the CDR3 with reference TRBV5-1 and TRBJ2-3 gives the whole variable domain KAGVTQTPRYLIKTRGQQVTLSCSPISGHRSVSWYQQTPGQGLQFLFEYFSETQRNKGNFPGRFSGRQFSNSRSEMNVSTLELGDSALYLCAAAEPSTDTQYFGPGTRLTVL.

V is TRBV27 and J is TRBJ2-5; D is perhaps TRBD1 or TRBD2 (5 bases each). The V end lost 6 bases, the J end lost 5 bases, and 16 bases lay between the germline ends. In germline, CDR1 is MNHEY, CDR2 SMNVEV (reference sequence). The CDR3 covers 14 residues. The CDR3 region has the DNA TGTGCCAGCAGCAACCGAGGGGTTTTGGAGACCCAGTACTTC. Translation: CASSNRGVLETQYF.

With respect to this clonotype: The missing conserved phenylalanine or tryptophan at the end of this CDR3 makes a read error likely. The chain couples TRBV7-6 to TRBJ2-7; the match to TRBD2 covers 15 bases. Germline values: CDR1 SGHVS, CDR2 FNYEAQ. CDR3 length: 15 residues. The ends lost 4 bases at V and 7 bases at J; junction bases unmatched: 5. The CDR3 sequence is CASSWTSGRAGEQYL. As DNA, the CDR3 is TGTGCCAGCAGCTGGACTAGCGGGAGGGCGGGAGAGCAGTACCTC.

Many counts were recorded for this clonotype. This chain links TRBV9 with TRBJ2-3; D call uncertain. The CDR3 consists of 15 residues. Germline V gives CDR1 SGDLS, CDR2 YYNGEE. Trimming left V 0 bases short and J 0 bases short, with 8 bases between. CDR3 in DNA: TGTGCCAGCAGCGTAGTAGGTATTAGCACAGATACGCAGTATTTT. Residues: CASSVVGISTDTQYF.

This clonotype came up many times. The chain recombines TRBV6-2 or TRBV6-3 with TRBJ2-5; no firm D call. This CDR3 comprises 13 residues. V lost 6 bases and J lost 6, with 14 bases in between. Germline values: CDR1 MNHEY, CDR2 SVGEGT. DNA for the CDR3: TGTGCCAGCAGCGCCGCACTAATAAAGACCCAGTACTTC. Its translation is CASSAALIKTQYF.

This clonotype was seen many times. The chain recombines TRBV12-3 or TRBV12-4 with TRBJ2-7; D is undetermined. The CDR3 spans 15 residues. The V end lost 5 bases, the J end lost 3 bases, and 17 bases lay between the germline ends. The CDR3 loop is CASSPMPTDHYEQYF. The CDR3 region has the DNA TGTGCCAGCAGTCCTATGCCGACGGACCACTACGAGCAGTACTTC.

This clonotype was seen a few times. The chain combines TRBV20-1 with TRBJ2-1; 13 nucleotides agree with TRBD2. Germline CDR1 and CDR2: DFQATT and SNEGSKA (reference sequence). The CDR3 extends over 20 amino acids. Losses at the gene ends were 5 bases for V and 1 base for J; bases not matched to a gene: 17. In DNA form, the CDR3 reads TGCAGTGCTCCAGTTTTTAACGGACTAGCGGGAGTTTTTTCCTACAATGAGCAGTTCTTC. Translating it yields CSAPVFNGLAGVFSYNEQFF.

This clonotype has a count of ten or more. The chain links TRBV20-1 to TRBJ2-3; possible D gene TRBD1, 7 bases. The CDR3 extends over 15 amino acids. CDR1 DFQATT and CDR2 SNEGSKA come from the germline V gene (reference sequence). Trimming shortened V by 2 bases and J by 4 bases, and 16 bases separated the two germline ends. The CDR3 protein is CSARRAGGPPDTQYF. CDR3 in DNA: TGCAGTGCTAGAAGGGCAGGGGGGCCCCCAGATACGCAGTATTTT.

The sample holds many counts of this clonotype. The chain combines TRBV7-8 with TRBJ1-2; TRBD1 aligns across 7 bases. Germline lookup yields CDR1 SGHVS and CDR2 FQNEAQ. This CDR3 has 18 residues. V lost 2 bases and J lost 3; bases outside the gene matches: 15. CDR3 coding DNA: TGTGCCAGCAGCTTACGGGGGCCAGGGGGAGCCGGCGACTATGGCTACACCTTC. This encodes CASSLRGPGGAGDYGYTF.

This clonotype has ten or more counts. The V gene is TRBV7-3, the J gene TRBJ2-1, with 8 bases matching TRBD2. Trimming removed 10 bases from V and 8 bases from J; junction bases left unmatched: 10. The germline V gene has CDR1 SGHTA and CDR2 FQGTGA. The CDR3 runs to 13 residues. The CDR3 loop is CATGKGREDEQFF. CDR3 DNA sequence: TGTGCCACTGGAAAGGGGCGGGAGGATGAGCAGTTCTTC.

The genes are TRBV7-2 and TRBJ2-1; 10 bases fit TRBD2. The CDR3 has 15 amino acids. Germline V gives CDR1 SGHTA, CDR2 FQGNSA. Trimming at V came to 5 bases and at J to 10 bases, leaving 11 bases not matched to a gene. The CDR3 DNA follows: TGTGCCAGCAGCGTAGGACTAGCGGTCCCCTCGGAGCAGTTCTTC. Translation gives CASSVGLAVPSEQFF.

This clonotype came up a few times. The rearrangement uses TRBV7-9 and TRBJ1-1, with a weak D call TRBD1 (5 bases). The V end lost 6 bases, the J end lost 4 bases, and 12 bases lay between the germline ends. This CDR3 has 13 residues. Germline V CDR1 and CDR2: SEHNR, FQNEAQ (reference sequence). The CDR3 loop is CASRRGNPTEAFF. DNA for the CDR3: TGTGCCAGCAGGAGGGGTAACCCCACTGAAGCTTTCTTT.